Listed below are T cell receptor beta chains from one sample, sequenced in a study of blood T cell repertoires in COVID-19. Profiling relied on immunoSEQ multiplex PCR, and the TCRdb table lists in-frame clones only, not all of them. The sample has about 310,000 clones, about nine tenths seen once. The sequenced sample consisted of peripheral blood. The receptor source for this set is a man aged 45-65 years with active or convalescent COVID-19. CDR3s include the opening cysteine and the closing phenylalanine or tryptophan. A D gene is named only where the DNA matches it firmly. The size field is filled for only some rows; it gives once, few, many or a size class.

J gene,clone size,D gene,CDR3 length,V gene,CDR3 DNA,CDR3 protein
TRBJ2-3,-,TRBD2,17,TRBV7-9,TGTGCCAGCAGGCCCGTCCGGCGCGGGGGGGACACAGATACGCAGTATTTT,CASRPVRRGGDTDTQYF
TRBJ2-1,-,TRBD2,16,TRBV7-7,TGTGCCAGCAGCTTAAGGTCGGGGGGCTCCTACAATGAGCAGTTCTTC,CASSLRSGGSYNEQFF
TRBJ1-1,-,-,16,TRBV5-1,TGCGCCAGCAGCTGGGCCCCCGGGACAACGAACACTGAAGCTTTCTTT,CASSWAPGTTNTEAFF
TRBJ2-2,-,-,12,TRBV30,TGTGCCGGGGATCCAAACACCGGGGAGCTGTTTTTT,CAGDPNTGELFF
TRBJ1-6,-,TRBD1,16,TRBV4-2,TGTGCCAGCAGCCCCAGTACTGGGACAGGGAAGGCACCCCTCCACTTT,CASSPSTGTGKAPLHF
TRBJ2-5,-,-,13,TRBV30,TGTGCCTGGAGTTCTGGTTCCACAGGGACCGTGTACTTC,CAWSSGSTGTVYF
TRBJ2-7,-,-,11,TRBV2,TGTGCCAGCAGTGAAGGTGGGGGCTTGAGTTTC,CASSEGGGLSF
TRBJ2-5,-,-,13,TRBV29-1,TGCAGCGTTGACAGGGGAGGGATGGAGACCCAGTACTTC,CSVDRGGMETQYF
TRBJ2-3,-,TRBD2,16,TRBV6-2/TRBV6-3,TGTGCCAGCAGTTACGGAATCGGGGGGAGCACAGATACGCAGTATTTT,CASSYGIGGSTDTQYF
TRBJ2-2,-,-,13,TRBV6-5,TGTGCCAGCAGCCGGACTGGCACCGGGGAGCTGTTTTTT,CASSRTGTGELFF
TRBJ1-4,-,-,12,TRBV28,TGTGCCAGCAGTTTCCGGAGCGGGAAACTGTTTTTT,CASSFRSGKLFF
TRBJ1-2,-,TRBD1,14,TRBV4-3,TGCGCCAGCAGCCCCCAACAGGGGAACTATGGCTACACCTTC,CASSPQQGNYGYTF
TRBJ2-5,-,-,13,TRBV27,TGTGCCAGCAGTTTCCGCGCGCAAGAGACCCAGTACTTC,CASSFRAQETQYF
TRBJ2-5,-,TRBD2,16,TRBV13,TGTGCCAGCAGCCCTGTACTAGCGGGGGGGCCGGGGACCCAGTACTTC,CASSPVLAGGPGTQYF
TRBJ1-6,-,TRBD1,15,TRBV9,TGTGCCAGCAGCGTAGGGACAGGGACAATCTCACCCCTCCACTTT,CASSVGTGTISPLHF
TRBJ2-1,-,TRBD2,16,TRBV5-1,TGCGCCAGCAGCTTGGCCCCGGCGGGAGGGGACAATGAGCAGTTCTTC,CASSLAPAGGDNEQFF
TRBJ1-2,-,-,16,TRBV5-6,TGTGCCAGCAGCTTGGGGTGGGGCAGCAGTGACTATGGCTACACCTTC,CASSLGWGSSDYGYTF
TRBJ2-7,-,-,15,TRBV4-2,TGTGCCAGCAGCCTTACAGAATCCAAGTCCTACGAGCAGTACTTC,CASSLTESKSYEQYF
TRBJ2-3,-,TRBD1,13,TRBV5-1,TGCGCCAGCAGCCGGGGACAGAAAGATACGCAGTATTTT,CASSRGQKDTQYF
TRBJ1-1,-,TRBD1,14,TRBV30,TGTGCCTGGAGTGGACAGGGAGGTGTTAATGAAGCTTTCTTT,CAWSGQGGVNEAFF
TRBJ2-3,few,TRBD2,16,TRBV3-1/TRBV3-2,TGTGCCAGCAGCCCTGATCCGGGGGGTCTTGAAGATACGCAGTATTTT,CASSPDPGGLEDTQYF
TRBJ1-4,-,TRBD1,15,TRBV5-5,TGTGCCAGCAGCTGGGGACAGAGATATAATGAAAAACTGTTTTTT,CASSWGQRYNEKLFF
TRBJ2-1,-,-,13,TRBV28,TGTGCCAGCAGTCTAGACTTATACAATGAGCAGTTCTTC,CASSLDLYNEQFF
TRBJ1-5,-,-,13,TRBV6-6,TGTGCCAGCAGCCCCCTCGAGGTACAGCCCCAGCATTTT,CASSPLEVQPQHF
TRBJ1-4,-,TRBD1,16,TRBV5-1,TGCGCCAGCAGCCGTCTCGACAGGGGGCGAGGGGAAAAACTGTTTTTT,CASSRLDRGRGEKLFF
TRBJ1-1,-,TRBD1,11,TRBV28,TGTGCCAGCGGACAGGCATCTGAAGCTTTCTTT,CASGQASEAFF
TRBJ1-1,-,TRBD1,16,TRBV7-3,TGTGCCAGCAGCCTTCGACCGGGACAGGGAGGGTCTGAAGCTTTCTTT,CASSLRPGQGGSEAFF
TRBJ2-5,-,TRBD1,15,TRBV11-2,TGTGCCAGCAGCCCCGGACAGGTCCCTCAAGAGACCCAGTACTTC,CASSPGQVPQETQYF
TRBJ1-1,-,-,13,TRBV5-1,TGCGCCAGCAGCTTGGCCGGAGAGGCTGAAGCTTTCTTT,CASSLAGEAEAFF
TRBJ1-5,-,-,16,TRBV19,TGTGCCAGTAGCACAACACATACCGGGACAAATCAGCCCCAGCATTTT,CASSTTHTGTNQPQHF
TRBJ1-5,few,-,9,TRBV13,TGTGCCAGCCGCGGGCCCCAGCATTTT,CASRGPQHF
TRBJ1-4,-,TRBD1,15,TRBV20-1,TGCAGTGCTAGTAACTCCGGGACAGGGAGTGAAAAACTGTTTTTT,CSASNSGTGSEKLFF
TRBJ2-1,-,TRBD2,20,TRBV24-1,TGTGCCACCAGTGATAGGGCGGGACTAGCGGGATCCGGCTCCTACAATGAGCAGTTCTTC,CATSDRAGLAGSGSYNEQFF